A selection of T cell receptor beta chains follows, all from one sample in a study of blood T cell repertoires in COVID-19. Clones were sequenced by immunoSEQ multiplex PCR, and TCRdb holds only the in-frame ones, with some missing. Counted here are 250,000 to 400,000 clones, approximately 87% occurring once; the ten biggest clones make up about 5.7%. Source material: PBMCs or T cells enriched from blood (not recorded which). These receptors came from a woman aged 30 to 39 who had recovered from COVID-19. Each CDR3 is given without its conserved first and last residue. The order of the fields is V gene, J gene, D gene, CDR3 protein. The D gene is left open where the match is weak.

v_gene: TRBV2; j_gene: TRBJ1-5; d_gene: TRBD1; CDR3aa: ASSEGGQSNQPQH
v_gene: TRBV7-2; j_gene: TRBJ2-7; d_gene: TRBD2; CDR3aa: ASSLGPSGGSYEQY
v_gene: TRBV29-1; j_gene: TRBJ1-3; d_gene: TRBD1; CDR3aa: SVRQGFSGNTIY
v_gene: TRBV27; j_gene: TRBJ1-2; d_gene: TRBD1; CDR3aa: ASSISPGTGGYGYT
v_gene: TRBV28; j_gene: TRBJ1-1; d_gene: TRBD1; CDR3aa: ASSLGTGETEAF
v_gene: TRBV10-1; j_gene: TRBJ2-3; d_gene: NA; CDR3aa: ASGRGDTQY
v_gene: TRBV12-3/TRBV12-4; j_gene: TRBJ1-2; d_gene: TRBD1; CDR3aa: ASRDAGGLGYT
v_gene: TRBV3-1/TRBV3-2; j_gene: TRBJ2-2; d_gene: TRBD2; CDR3aa: ASSETSLNTGELF
v_gene: TRBV5-1; j_gene: TRBJ2-7; d_gene: NA; CDR3aa: ASSPGGNSYEQY
v_gene: TRBV10-3; j_gene: TRBJ2-5; d_gene: TRBD2; CDR3aa: AISEGVAGQETQY
v_gene: TRBV27; j_gene: TRBJ2-1; d_gene: NA; CDR3aa: ASSTYRGGNEQF
v_gene: TRBV7-9; j_gene: TRBJ2-3; d_gene: NA; CDR3aa: ASSLVSSTDTQY
v_gene: TRBV7-9; j_gene: TRBJ1-5; d_gene: NA; CDR3aa: ASSLALNQPQH
v_gene: TRBV2; j_gene: TRBJ2-5; d_gene: TRBD2; CDR3aa: ATTAGGRETQY
v_gene: TRBV7-9; j_gene: TRBJ1-6; d_gene: NA; CDR3aa: ASSEGTAPLH
v_gene: TRBV7-9; j_gene: TRBJ1-4; d_gene: NA; CDR3aa: ASSPGRLATNEKLF
v_gene: TRBV19; j_gene: TRBJ1-4; d_gene: TRBD1; CDR3aa: ASSPPGQFNEKLF
v_gene: TRBV6-6; j_gene: TRBJ1-1; d_gene: NA; CDR3aa: ASSFRQEPNTEAF
v_gene: TRBV9; j_gene: TRBJ2-7; d_gene: NA; CDR3aa: ASSVGRLGSQLRPMEQY
v_gene: TRBV15; j_gene: TRBJ2-3; d_gene: TRBD2; CDR3aa: ATRRGLGRGGTDTQY
v_gene: TRBV6-6; j_gene: TRBJ2-7; d_gene: NA; CDR3aa: ASSSHQGTLEQY
v_gene: TRBV18; j_gene: TRBJ2-7; d_gene: TRBD1; CDR3aa: ASSPRGQTYEQY
v_gene: TRBV5-5; j_gene: TRBJ2-7; d_gene: NA; CDR3aa: ASSLAGDSLYEQY
v_gene: TRBV6-5; j_gene: TRBJ1-2; d_gene: NA; CDR3aa: ASRRLGQAYGYT
v_gene: TRBV5-1; j_gene: TRBJ2-1; d_gene: NA; CDR3aa: ASSAGGADPYNEQF
v_gene: TRBV19; j_gene: TRBJ1-2; d_gene: NA; CDR3aa: ASSISLGGYT
v_gene: TRBV4-3; j_gene: TRBJ1-2; d_gene: TRBD1; CDR3aa: ASSLGTGRNYGYT
v_gene: TRBV28; j_gene: TRBJ1-5; d_gene: NA; CDR3aa: ASRRDTYNQPQH
v_gene: TRBV21-1; j_gene: TRBJ2-7; d_gene: NA; CDR3aa: ASIPRQGFSYEQY
v_gene: TRBV4-1; j_gene: TRBJ1-2; d_gene: TRBD1; CDR3aa: ASSPRQGMAGGYT
v_gene: TRBV19; j_gene: TRBJ1-2; d_gene: TRBD1; CDR3aa: ASSSQTGDTYGYT
v_gene: TRBV4-3; j_gene: TRBJ2-6; d_gene: TRBD1; CDR3aa: ASSPRTTGGSGANVLT
v_gene: TRBV2; j_gene: TRBJ1-1; d_gene: NA; CDR3aa: ASFAGLNTEAF
v_gene: TRBV18; j_gene: TRBJ2-3; d_gene: TRBD2; CDR3aa: ASSLLAGGNTDTQY
v_gene: TRBV7-8; j_gene: TRBJ2-3; d_gene: NA; CDR3aa: ASREGVSTDTQY
v_gene: TRBV19; j_gene: TRBJ2-7; d_gene: TRBD1; CDR3aa: ASSIKGTGNGYEQY
v_gene: TRBV7-6; j_gene: TRBJ1-1; d_gene: NA; CDR3aa: ASSLSGAEAF
v_gene: TRBV5-1; j_gene: TRBJ2-1; d_gene: TRBD1; CDR3aa: ASSYTGDEQF
v_gene: TRBV4-1; j_gene: TRBJ2-5; d_gene: TRBD2; CDR3aa: ASSQVTSVETQY
v_gene: TRBV6-2/TRBV6-3; j_gene: TRBJ2-7; d_gene: TRBD1; CDR3aa: ASSLEQGAIYEQY
v_gene: TRBV3-1/TRBV3-2; j_gene: TRBJ1-4; d_gene: TRBD1; CDR3aa: ASSQFLGGEEKLF
v_gene: TRBV4-1; j_gene: TRBJ1-2; d_gene: NA; CDR3aa: ASSQEAANYGYT
v_gene: TRBV6-5; j_gene: TRBJ1-6; d_gene: NA; CDR3aa: ASSYSRRDNSPLH
v_gene: TRBV18; j_gene: TRBJ1-3; d_gene: NA; CDR3aa: ASSPPLPLGNTIY
v_gene: TRBV7-2; j_gene: TRBJ1-3; d_gene: NA; CDR3aa: ASSLAAGDSGNTIY
v_gene: TRBV27; j_gene: TRBJ2-1; d_gene: TRBD1; CDR3aa: ASRTDRDDEQF
v_gene: TRBV4-2; j_gene: TRBJ2-2; d_gene: TRBD2; CDR3aa: ASSQGLAGAGTGELF
v_gene: TRBV5-1; j_gene: TRBJ1-1; d_gene: NA; CDR3aa: ASSPGQLTTEAF
v_gene: TRBV6-6; j_gene: TRBJ2-7; d_gene: NA; CDR3aa: ASSYPPGYEQY
v_gene: TRBV4-1; j_gene: TRBJ2-7; d_gene: TRBD1; CDR3aa: ASSQDGDREY
v_gene: TRBV30; j_gene: TRBJ1-2; d_gene: NA; CDR3aa: AWSETAYGYT
v_gene: TRBV5-1; j_gene: TRBJ2-1; d_gene: TRBD1; CDR3aa: ASSLGTGNEQF
v_gene: TRBV6-1; j_gene: TRBJ1-5; d_gene: NA; CDR3aa: ASSERSGEVQPQH
v_gene: TRBV5-1; j_gene: TRBJ2-2; d_gene: NA; CDR3aa: ASSPGDFPIGGGELF
v_gene: TRBV19; j_gene: TRBJ1-1; d_gene: NA; CDR3aa: ASSIGGTNEAF